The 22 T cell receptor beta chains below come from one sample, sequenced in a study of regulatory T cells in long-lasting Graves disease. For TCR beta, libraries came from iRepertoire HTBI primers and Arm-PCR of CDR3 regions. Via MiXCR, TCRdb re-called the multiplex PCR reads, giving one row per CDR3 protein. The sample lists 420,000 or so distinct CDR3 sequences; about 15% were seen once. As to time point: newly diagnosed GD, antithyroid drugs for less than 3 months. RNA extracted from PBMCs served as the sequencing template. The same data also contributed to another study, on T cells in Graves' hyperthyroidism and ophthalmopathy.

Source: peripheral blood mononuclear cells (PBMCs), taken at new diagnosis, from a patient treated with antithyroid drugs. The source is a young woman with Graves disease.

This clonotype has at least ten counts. CDR3 nucleotide sequence: TGTGCCACCCTAGACAGGGAGTCGGTAATGAACACTGAAGCTTTCTTT. Protein product: CATLDRESVMNTEAFF. This chain links TRBV2 with TRBJ1-1; 7 positions agree with TRBD1. The CDR3 length is 16 residues. V trimming: 10 bases; J trimming: 0 bases; junction bases outside the gene matches: 14. Germline assignment: CDR1 SNHLY and CDR2 FYNNEI.

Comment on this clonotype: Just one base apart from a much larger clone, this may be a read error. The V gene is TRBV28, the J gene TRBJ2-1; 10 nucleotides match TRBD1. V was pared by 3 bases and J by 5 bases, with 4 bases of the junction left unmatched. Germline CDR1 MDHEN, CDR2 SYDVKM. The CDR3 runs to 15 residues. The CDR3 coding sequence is TGTGCCAGCAGTTTTCGGACAGGGGGTCACAATGAGCAGTTCTTC. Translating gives CASSFRTGGHNEQFF.

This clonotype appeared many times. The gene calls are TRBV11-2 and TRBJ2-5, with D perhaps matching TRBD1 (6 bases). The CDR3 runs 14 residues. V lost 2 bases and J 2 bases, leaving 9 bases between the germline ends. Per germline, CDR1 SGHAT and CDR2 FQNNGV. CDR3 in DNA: TGTGCCAGCAGCTTATTCAGGGGACAAGAGACCCAGTACTTC. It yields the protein CASSLFRGQETQYF.

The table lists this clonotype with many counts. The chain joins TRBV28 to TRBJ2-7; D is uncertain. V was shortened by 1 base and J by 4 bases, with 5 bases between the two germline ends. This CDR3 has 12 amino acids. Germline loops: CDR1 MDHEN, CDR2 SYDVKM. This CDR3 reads CASSLFDYEQYF. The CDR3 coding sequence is TGTGCCAGCAGTTTATTCGATTACGAGCAGTACTTC.

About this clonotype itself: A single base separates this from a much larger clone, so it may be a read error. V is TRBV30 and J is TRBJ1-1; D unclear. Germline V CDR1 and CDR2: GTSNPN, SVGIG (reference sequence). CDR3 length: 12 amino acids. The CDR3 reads CAWNHDITEALF. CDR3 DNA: TGTGCCTGGAACCACGACATCACTGAAGCTCTCTTT.

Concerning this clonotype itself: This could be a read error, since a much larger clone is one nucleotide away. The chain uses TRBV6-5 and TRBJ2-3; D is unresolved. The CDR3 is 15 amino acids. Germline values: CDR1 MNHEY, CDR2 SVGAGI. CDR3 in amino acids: CVSSYSDGSTDTQYF. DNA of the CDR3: TGTGTCAGCAGTTACTCGGACGGAAGCACAGATACGCAGTATTTT.

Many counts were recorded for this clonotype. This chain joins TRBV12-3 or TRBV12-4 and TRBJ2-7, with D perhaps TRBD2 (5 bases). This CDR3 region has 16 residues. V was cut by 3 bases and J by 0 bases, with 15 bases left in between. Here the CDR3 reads CASSLVAAGGSYEQYF. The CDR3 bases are TGTGCCAGCAGTTTGGTTGCGGCAGGAGGCTCCTACGAGCAGTACTTC.

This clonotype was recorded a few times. The CDR3 DNA sequence: TGCGCCAGCAGCCCAAGATTTGGGATAGGAGCTTTCCTTTACGAGCAGTACTTC. This codes for CASSPRFGIGAFLYEQYF. The J gene is TRBJ2-7, the V gene TRBV4-1; D ambiguous. V lost 4 bases and J 4 bases, leaving 26 bases between the germline ends. Germline CDR1 reads MGHRA; CDR2 reads YSYEKL. CDR3 length: 18 residues.

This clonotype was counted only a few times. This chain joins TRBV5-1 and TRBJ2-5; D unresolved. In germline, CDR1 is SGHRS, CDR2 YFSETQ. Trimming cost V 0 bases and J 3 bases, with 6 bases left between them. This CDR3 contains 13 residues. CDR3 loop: CASSLVRKETQYF. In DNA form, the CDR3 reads TGCGCCAGCAGCTTGGTCAGGAAAGAGACCCAGTACTTC.

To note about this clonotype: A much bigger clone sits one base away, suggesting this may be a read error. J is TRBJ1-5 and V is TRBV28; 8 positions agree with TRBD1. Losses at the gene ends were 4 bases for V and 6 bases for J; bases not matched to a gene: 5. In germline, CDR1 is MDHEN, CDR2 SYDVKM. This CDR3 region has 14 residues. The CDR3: CASSYRGGTQPQHF. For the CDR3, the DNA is TGTGCCAGCAGTTACAGGGGGGGCACTCAGCCCCAGCATTTT.

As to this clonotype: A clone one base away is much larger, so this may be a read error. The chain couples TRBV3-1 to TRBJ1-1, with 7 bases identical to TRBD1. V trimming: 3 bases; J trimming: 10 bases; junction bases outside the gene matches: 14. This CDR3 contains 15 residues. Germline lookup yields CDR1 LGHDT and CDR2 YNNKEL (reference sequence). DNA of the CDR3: TGTGCCAGCAGCCAGAAGGGACAGCGGGCGCAGGCAGCTTTCTTT. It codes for CASSQKGQRAQAAFF.

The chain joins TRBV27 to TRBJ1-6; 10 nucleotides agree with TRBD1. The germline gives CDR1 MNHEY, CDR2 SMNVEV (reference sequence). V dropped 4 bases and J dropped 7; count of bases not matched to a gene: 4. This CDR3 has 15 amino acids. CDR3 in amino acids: CASSSRTGGNSPLHF. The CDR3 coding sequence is TGTGCCAGCAGTTCCCGGACAGGGGGGAATTCACCCCTCCACTTT.

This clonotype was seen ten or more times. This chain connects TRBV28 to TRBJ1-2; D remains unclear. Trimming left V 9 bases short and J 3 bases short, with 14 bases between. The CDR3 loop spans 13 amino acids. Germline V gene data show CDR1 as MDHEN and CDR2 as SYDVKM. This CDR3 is CASSRGNDYGYTF. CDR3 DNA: TGTGCCAGTTCTCGAGGGAACGACTATGGCTACACCTTC.

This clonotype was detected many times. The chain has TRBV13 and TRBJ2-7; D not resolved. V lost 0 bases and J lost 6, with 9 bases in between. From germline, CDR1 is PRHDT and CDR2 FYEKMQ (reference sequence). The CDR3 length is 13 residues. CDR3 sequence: CASSLGAESEQYF. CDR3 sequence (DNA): TGTGCCAGCAGCTTAGGGGCCGAAAGCGAGCAGTACTTC.

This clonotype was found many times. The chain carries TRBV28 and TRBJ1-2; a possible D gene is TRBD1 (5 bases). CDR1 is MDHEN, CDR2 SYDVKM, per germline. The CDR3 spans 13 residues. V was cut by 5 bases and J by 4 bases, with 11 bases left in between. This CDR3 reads CASSPGFGYGYTF. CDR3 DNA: TGTGCCAGCAGTCCAGGGTTCGGCTATGGCTACACCTTC.

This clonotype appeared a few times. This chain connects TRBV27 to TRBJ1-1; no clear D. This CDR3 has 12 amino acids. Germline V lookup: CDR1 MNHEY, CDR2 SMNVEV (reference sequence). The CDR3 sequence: CASGHRDTEAFF. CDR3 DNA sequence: TGTGCTAGCGGCCATAGAGACACTGAAGCTTTCTTT.

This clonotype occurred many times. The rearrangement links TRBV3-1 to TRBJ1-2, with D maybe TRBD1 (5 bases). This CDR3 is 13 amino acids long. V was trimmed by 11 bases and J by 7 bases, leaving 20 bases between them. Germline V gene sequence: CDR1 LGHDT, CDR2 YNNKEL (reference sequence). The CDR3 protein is CAASGREASGYTF. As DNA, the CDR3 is TGTGCCGCCTCAGGGAGGGAAGCGAGTGGCTACACCTTC.

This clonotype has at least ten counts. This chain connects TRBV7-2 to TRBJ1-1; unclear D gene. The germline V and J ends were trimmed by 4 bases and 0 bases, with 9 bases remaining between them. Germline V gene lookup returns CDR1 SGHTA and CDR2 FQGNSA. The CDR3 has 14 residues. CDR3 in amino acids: CASSSWNMNTEAFF. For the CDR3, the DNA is TGTGCCAGCAGCTCCTGGAACATGAACACTGAAGCTTTCTTT.

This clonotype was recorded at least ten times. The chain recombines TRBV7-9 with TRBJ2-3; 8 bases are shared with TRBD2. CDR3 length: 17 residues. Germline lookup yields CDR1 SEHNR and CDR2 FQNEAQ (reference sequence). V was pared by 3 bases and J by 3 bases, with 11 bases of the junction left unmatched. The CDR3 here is CASSFSTAGVGTDTQYF. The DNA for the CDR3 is TGTGCCAGCAGCTTTTCTACAGCGGGAGTTGGTACAGATACGCAGTATTTT.

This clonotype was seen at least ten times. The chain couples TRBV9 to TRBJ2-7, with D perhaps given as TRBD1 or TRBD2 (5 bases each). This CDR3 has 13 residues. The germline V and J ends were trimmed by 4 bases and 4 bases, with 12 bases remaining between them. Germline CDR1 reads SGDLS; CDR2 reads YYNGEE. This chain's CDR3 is CASSPRGWYEQYF. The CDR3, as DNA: TGTGCCAGCAGCCCCCGGGGCTGGTACGAGCAGTACTTC.

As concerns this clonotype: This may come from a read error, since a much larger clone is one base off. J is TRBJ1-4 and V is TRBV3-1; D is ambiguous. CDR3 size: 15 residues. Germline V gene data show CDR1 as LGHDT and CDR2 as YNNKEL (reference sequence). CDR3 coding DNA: TGTGCCAGCGGCCAAGCTACCGGGAAGTTTGAAAAACTGTTTTTT. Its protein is CASGQATGKFEKLFF.

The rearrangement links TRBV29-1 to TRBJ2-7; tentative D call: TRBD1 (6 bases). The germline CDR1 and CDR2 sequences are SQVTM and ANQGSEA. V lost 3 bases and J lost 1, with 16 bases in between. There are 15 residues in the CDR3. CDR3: CSVELGDKASYEQYF. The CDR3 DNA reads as TGCAGCGTTGAGTTGGGGGACAAAGCGTCCTACGAGCAGTACTTC.